The present T cell receptor (beta chain) was sequenced within a study of Ad26.COV2.S vaccination and SARS-CoV-2 variants. The V segment lost 5 bases and the J segment 3 bases; nucleotides outside the gene matches: 5. Germline V gene lookup returns CDR1 MNHEY and CDR2 SVGAGI. This CDR3 is built from 14 residues. The treatment is: roughly 19 received Ad26.COV2.S at low or high dose, single or two shots; 5 received placebo; per-sample allocation not given. At day 63 after the first vaccine or placebo injection, samples were drawn. Vaccination employed an Ad26 vector expressing the Wuhan-strain SARS-CoV-2 spike. Clones were read by immunoSEQ multiplex PCR, and TCRdb kept only the in-frame ones, dropping some. Of some 340,000 clones detected, about 86% appear once; the ten largest clones hold more than 1.5%.

The chain combines TRBV6-5 with TRBJ1-1; 8 bases are shared with TRBD1. The material sequenced was peripheral blood, taken in a trial of Ad26.COV2.S vaccine versus placebo. The TCR originated in a person between 18 and 65 years old who received the Ad26.COV2.S COVID-19 vaccine or a placebo. The DNA for the CDR3 is TGTGCCAGCAGTCCAGGGGGCGACGACACTGAAGCTTTCTTT. Amino acid sequence: CASSPGGDDTEAFF.